The T cell receptor (beta chain) described here comes from a study of cytomegalovirus exposure and HLA in healthy donors. The PCR ran on 60 Vbeta and 13 Jbeta primers. Assay used: immunoSEQ multiplex PCR; TCRdb lists only in-frame clones, some missing. The table lists about 120,000 clones, around 72% of them singletons. The CDR3 is made up of 15 amino acids. The V gene's germline CDR1 is SGHTA and CDR2 FQGNSA. With 2 bases clipped from V and 6 bases from J, the junction kept 4 bases outside the gene matches. This TCR derives from a man in his thirties or forties in good health and CMV-seronegative. The chain uses TRBV7-2 and TRBJ2-2; 9 bases are a match to TRBD2. Material: PBMCs. CDR3 nucleotides: TGTGCCAGCAGCTTACTAGCGGGGTGGTCCGGGGAGCTGTTTTTT. Residues: CASSLLAGWSGELFF.